The 31 T cell receptor beta chains below were found in one sample sequenced in a study of cytomegalovirus exposure and HLA in healthy donors. PCR primers comprised 60 Vbeta and 13 Jbeta primers. The assay was immunoSEQ multiplex PCR, and TCRdb's table has in-frame clones only and misses some. Seen here are about 94,000 clones, under 80% observed once, and the top ten hold about 6.6%. The sample taken for sequencing was PBMCs. The receptor source for this set is a man in his forties or fifties in good health and CMV-seropositive.

Only a few counts were recorded for this clone. This CDR3 reads CASSLLSGSYNEQFF. DNA for the CDR3: TGCGCCAGCAGCTTGCTGAGCGGGAGCTACAATGAGCAGTTCTTC. The chain links TRBV5-1 to TRBJ2-1; 8 nucleotides agree with TRBD2. Germline CDR1 and CDR2: SGHRS and YFSETQ. Trimming removed 1 base from V and 3 bases from J; junction bases left unmatched: 3. The CDR3 totals 15 residues.

The chain carries TRBV27 and TRBJ2-5; tentatively, D is TRBD2 (7 bases). The germline V gene has CDR1 MNHEY and CDR2 SMNVEV (reference sequence). Trimming took off 3 bases at V and 5 bases at J, with 16 bases between the two ends. The CDR3 length is 15 residues. This CDR3 is CASSFIGRGGETQYF. The CDR3 nucleotides are TGTGCCAGCAGTTTTATTGGCAGGGGAGGGGAGACCCAGTACTTC.

DNA for the CDR3: TGTGCCAGCAGTTATGGGGGGGATACGCAGTATTTT. The encoded protein is CASSYGGDTQYF. The V and J genes are TRBV2 and TRBJ2-3; possibly TRBD2 for D (6 bases). V lost 5 bases to trimming and J lost 6 bases, with 9 bases between them. The CDR3 sequence is 12 residues long. CDR1 and CDR2 (germline): SNHLY, FYNNEI. Looking up the rest from reference TRBV2 and TRBJ2-3 gives the full variable domain: EPEVTQTPSHQVTQMGQEVILRCVPISNHLYFYWYRQILGQKVEFLVSFYNNEISEKSEIFDDQFSVERPDGSNFTLKIRSTKLEDSAMYFCASSYGGDTQYFGPGTRLTVL.

This chain uses TRBV11-3 with TRBJ2-7; TRBD1 agrees at 8 bases. CDR1 is SGHNT and CDR2 is YENEEA in the germline V gene. The CDR3 consists of 19 residues. V was clipped by 9 bases and J by 0 bases; unmatched bases: 22. The CDR3 sequence is CASKTNPSRQGPSSYEQYF. The CDR3 region has the DNA TGTGCCAGTAAAACAAACCCCAGCCGACAGGGGCCGAGCTCCTACGAGCAGTACTTC.

J is TRBJ2-1 and V is TRBV7-9; possible D gene TRBD2, 6 bases. The CDR3 extends over 17 amino acids. Germline V gene lookup returns CDR1 SEHNR and CDR2 FQNEAQ (reference sequence). The V gene lost 5 bases and the J gene lost 0 bases, with 17 bases spanning the gap. CDR3 sequence: CASSPRGSVHSYNEQFF. CDR3 coding DNA: TGTGCCAGCAGCCCCCGGGGGAGCGTCCACTCCTACAATGAGCAGTTCTTC. Looking up the rest from reference TRBV7-9 and TRBJ2-1 gives the full variable domain: DTGVSQNPRHKITKRGQNVTFRCDPISEHNRLYWYRQTLGQGPEFLTYFQNEAQLEKSRLLSDRFSAERPKGSFSTLEIQRTEQGDSAMYLCASSPRGSVHSYNEQFFGPGTRLTVL.

CDR3 in DNA: TGTGCCAGCAGAACAGGGGGCGCTAGCTACGAGCAGTACTTC. Amino acid sequence: CASRTGGASYEQYF. J is TRBJ2-7 and V is TRBV28; 9 nucleotides line up with TRBD1. V dropped 6 bases and J dropped 3; count of bases not matched to a gene: 6. Looked up from germline, CDR1 is MDHEN and CDR2 is SYDVKM. The CDR3 has 14 amino acids.

V is TRBV6-5 and J is TRBJ1-2, with D perhaps TRBD1 (6 bases). The CDR3 sequence is 14 residues long. The germline V gene encodes CDR1 MNHEY and CDR2 SVGAGI. Trimming removed 6 bases at V and 8 bases at J, with 19 bases between. The CDR3: CASRTPRGARGYTF. CDR3 sequence (DNA): TGTGCCAGCAGAACCCCCAGGGGCGCGCGGGGCTACACCTTC.

J is TRBJ2-1 and V is TRBV5-4; 7 bases are shared with TRBD1. The CDR3 sequence is 16 residues long. Trimming removed 0 bases from V and 3 bases from J; junction bases left unmatched: 6. CDR1 and CDR2 (germline): SGHNT, YYREEE (reference sequence). As DNA, the CDR3 is TGTGCCAGCAGCTTGGAAGTGGCAGGGGGCTACAATGAGCAGTTCTTC. Translating it yields CASSLEVAGGYNEQFF.

V and J are TRBV4-3 and TRBJ2-7; TRBD2 matches at 7 bases. The CDR3 is made up of 15 amino acids. V lost 1 base to trimming and J lost 2 bases; unmatched junction nucleotides: 5. Germline loops: CDR1 LGHNA, CDR2 YSLEER. The chain's CDR3 is CASSQGASGPYEQYF. CDR3 nucleotide sequence: TGCGCCAGCAGCCAAGGGGCTAGCGGACCCTACGAGCAGTACTTC.

This clone was observed a few times. The V gene is TRBV5-3, the J gene TRBJ2-7; tentatively, D is TRBD2 (7 bases). TRBV5-3 is marked as an open reading frame, function uncertain. This CDR3 spans 14 amino acids. Trimming took off 6 bases at V and 6 bases at J, with 19 bases between the two ends. In DNA form, the CDR3 reads TGTGCCAGAAACAATGGGAGGGGGGAAGGCGAGCAGTACTTC. Encoded protein: CARNNGRGEGEQYF.

The chain has TRBV10-1 and TRBJ2-7; 9 bases agree with TRBD2. CDR3 size: 15 residues. The ends lost 4 bases at V and 5 bases at J; junction bases unmatched: 9. Germline CDR1 and CDR2: WNHNN and SYGVQD (reference sequence). In DNA, the CDR3 is TGCGCCAGCAGTGCGTCCATAGCGGGAGAAGACGAGCAGTACTTC. This sequence encodes CASSASIAGEDEQYF.

This sequence joins TRBV5-1 and TRBJ2-7; 9 bases map to TRBD1. CDR1 is SGHRS, CDR2 YFSETQ, per germline. The V and J ends lost 4 bases and 5 bases, in that order; junction bases with no gene match: 4. CDR3 length: 13 amino acids. The CDR3 loop is CASSVDRGDEQYF. The CDR3 DNA is TGCGCCAGCAGCGTGGACAGGGGCGACGAGCAGTACTTC. Drawing the rest from reference TRBV5-1 and TRBJ2-7, the complete variable domain is KAGVTQTPRYLIKTRGQQVTLSCSPISGHRSVSWYQQTPGQGLQFLFEYFSETQRNKGNFPGRFSGRQFSNSRSEMNVSTLELGDSALYLCASSVDRGDEQYFGPGTRLTVT.

This chain connects TRBV6-1 to TRBJ1-1; possibly TRBD1 for D (5 bases). Between the trimmed V and J ends, which lost 10 bases and 4 bases, there was a span of 16 bases. Germline lookup yields CDR1 MNHNS and CDR2 SASEGT. This CDR3 is built from 13 residues. As DNA, the CDR3 is TGTGCCATCCTTTGGGGCACCGGCACTGAAGCTTTCTTT. Protein: CAILWGTGTEAFF.

The sample holds a few counts of this clone. The chain uses TRBV6-4 and TRBJ1-1; 7 bases map to TRBD1. The junction had 1 base not matched to a gene; V was cut back by 5 bases and J by 1 base. Germline CDR1 and CDR2: MRHNA and SNTAGT. The CDR3 runs to 13 residues. DNA of the CDR3: TGTGCCAGCAGTCGGACAGGGAACACTGAAGCTTTCTTT. It codes for CASSRTGNTEAFF.

This rearrangement joins TRBV27 to TRBJ2-1, with 12 bases that match TRBD2. V shed 5 bases and J 5 bases; nucleotides not matched to a gene: 4. The CDR3 spans 15 residues. Looked up from germline, CDR1 is MNHEY and CDR2 is SMNVEV (reference sequence). The CDR3 DNA reads TGTGCCAGCAGTCGGGGGACTAGCGGGCACAATGAGCAGTTCTTC. This encodes CASSRGTSGHNEQFF.

The rearrangement joins TRBV6-5 to TRBJ2-7; 8 nucleotides line up with TRBD2. Germline V gene sequence: CDR1 MNHEY, CDR2 SVGAGI. The CDR3 consists of 13 residues. After removal of 8 bases from V and 1 base from J, the junction contained 4 bases not matched to a gene. CDR3 in DNA: TGTGCCAGCGGGGGGACTAGATCCTACGAGCAGTACTTC. This encodes CASGGTRSYEQYF.

This chain joins TRBV7-9 and TRBJ1-1, with D perhaps TRBD1 (5 bases). This CDR3 has 14 residues. Per germline, CDR1 SEHNR and CDR2 FQNEAQ (reference sequence). V shed 1 base and J shed 5 bases, with 11 bases lying between them. The chain's CDR3 is CASSLGSGKTEAFF. The CDR3, as DNA: TGTGCCAGCAGCTTAGGATCAGGGAAGACTGAAGCTTTCTTT.

This clone appeared a few times. CDR3 residues: CASSPWDRSDYGYTF. DNA for the CDR3: TGTGCCAGCAGCCCTTGGGACAGATCAGACTATGGCTACACCTTC. This chain connects TRBV5-6 to TRBJ1-2; 7 bases line up with TRBD1. In germline, CDR1 is SGHDT, CDR2 YYEEEE. V dropped 4 bases and J dropped 3; count of bases not matched to a gene: 9. This CDR3 has 15 residues.

The chain combines TRBV18 with TRBJ2-5; 7 bases are a match to TRBD1. The germline V gene has CDR1 KGHSH and CDR2 LQKENI. J lost 0 bases, V lost 0 bases, and 1 base had no gene match. The CDR3 is made up of 15 amino acids. The DNA for the CDR3 is TGTGCCAGCTCACCACCGGGACAGTACCAAGAGACCCAGTACTTC. It codes for CASSPPGQYQETQYF.

J is TRBJ1-2 and V is TRBV2; no clear D gene. The CDR3 sequence is 16 residues long. The germline V gene has CDR1 SNHLY and CDR2 FYNNEI. V lost 8 bases, J lost 4 bases, and 23 bases lay in between. DNA for the CDR3: TGTGCCAGCGATGACCTCCGAGGCGGCGGCTTCTATGGCTACACCTTC. Translating gives CASDDLRGGGFYGYTF.

The rearrangement links TRBV5-1 to TRBJ2-5; TRBD2 agrees at 7 bases. The ends lost 7 bases at V and 10 bases at J; junction bases unmatched: 13. This CDR3 spans 13 amino acids. Per germline, CDR1 SGHRS and CDR2 YFSETQ. CDR3 sequence reads: CASGREGSLDQYF. CDR3 sequence (DNA): TGCGCCAGCGGTAGGGAGGGCAGTCTTGACCAGTACTTC. Full variable domain (outside the CDR3, taken from reference TRBV5-1 and TRBJ2-5): KAGVTQTPRYLIKTRGQQVTLSCSPISGHRSVSWYQQTPGQGLQFLFEYFSETQRNKGNFPGRFSGRQFSNSRSEMNVSTLELGDSALYLCASGREGSLDQYFGPGTRLLVL.

The chain carries TRBV5-4 and TRBJ2-6; possible D gene TRBD1, 5 bases. CDR1 SGHNT and CDR2 YYREEE come from the germline V gene (reference sequence). This CDR3 is 16 amino acids long. Deletions cut 9 bases from V and 2 bases from J, with 18 bases between. CDR3 residues: CATSPQGRPGANVLTF. DNA for the CDR3: TGTGCCACCTCTCCTCAGGGCCGTCCTGGGGCCAACGTCCTGACTTTC.

This sequence joins TRBV6-6 and TRBJ2-1, with 7 bases fitting TRBD1. With V trimmed by 6 bases and J by 9 bases, 5 bases remained unmatched. Germline V gene sequence: CDR1 MNHNY, CDR2 SVGAGI (reference sequence). The CDR3 extends over 12 amino acids. The CDR3 DNA reads TGTGCCAGCAGGTCAGGGGACAGTGAGCAGTTCTTC. This sequence encodes CASRSGDSEQFF.

DNA of the CDR3: TGCGCCAGCAGTCGACAGGGTAGCACAGATACGCAGTATTTT. It is translated as CASSRQGSTDTQYF. The J gene is TRBJ2-3, the V gene TRBV23-1, with 7 positions matching TRBD1. TRBV23-1 belongs to the ORF category, with a function that is uncertain. The V and J ends lost 4 bases and 0 bases, in that order; junction bases with no gene match: 1. CDR3 length: 14 amino acids.

The chain carries TRBV5-4 and TRBJ2-5; weak D call: TRBD1 (5 bases). V shed 0 bases and J shed 2 bases, with 17 bases lying between them. The length of the CDR3 is 17 residues. The germline CDR1 and CDR2 sequences are SGHNT and YYREEE (reference sequence). The CDR3 nucleotides are TGTGCCAGCAGCTTGGATAGGGGCAGGGTCACGCAAGAGACCCAGTACTTC. Its protein product is CASSLDRGRVTQETQYF.

This sequence joins TRBV10-3 and TRBJ2-1; TRBD1 matches 10 bases. CDR1 and CDR2 from the germline V gene are ENHRY and SYGVKD. The CDR3 totals 11 residues. V lost 10 bases, J lost 9 bases, and 3 bases stayed unmatched. The CDR3 nucleotides are TGTGCCACTGGGGACAGGGGTGAGCAGTTCTTC. The encoded protein is CATGDRGEQFF.

The chain uses TRBV7-3 and TRBJ2-7; the match to TRBD2 covers 9 bases. Trimming took 5 bases from V and 4 from J; bases not matched to a gene: 9. CDR3 length equals 15 residues. The germline V gene encodes CDR1 SGHTA and CDR2 FQGTGA. CDR3 amino acids: CASSRVGTSNYEQYF. The CDR3 nucleotides are TGTGCCAGCAGCCGGGTCGGGACTAGCAATTACGAGCAGTACTTC.

This clone has just one count. The gene calls are TRBV5-1 and TRBJ2-5, with 8 bases lining up with TRBD1. Per germline, CDR1 SGHRS and CDR2 YFSETQ. There are 14 residues in the CDR3. The V gene end was trimmed by 2 bases and the J gene end by 2 bases; junction bases not matched to a gene: 2. CDR3 in DNA: TGCGCCAGCAGCTTACAGGGGGGTCAAGAGACCCAGTACTTC. The encoded protein is CASSLQGGQETQYF. Looking up the rest from reference TRBV5-1 and TRBJ2-5 gives the full variable domain: KAGVTQTPRYLIKTRGQQVTLSCSPISGHRSVSWYQQTPGQGLQFLFEYFSETQRNKGNFPGRFSGRQFSNSRSEMNVSTLELGDSALYLCASSLQGGQETQYFGPGTRLLVL.

The sample holds one count of this clone. This chain joins TRBV5-1 and TRBJ1-2; D is uncertain. Germline V gene data show CDR1 as SGHRS and CDR2 as YFSETQ. The V gene lost 0 bases and the J gene lost 7 bases, with 13 bases spanning the gap. The CDR3 extends over 14 amino acids. CDR3 loop: CASSLGEILRGYTF. The CDR3 DNA follows: TGCGCCAGCAGCTTGGGCGAGATACTACGTGGCTACACCTTC.

The genes are TRBV2 and TRBJ1-5, with 7 bases lining up with TRBD1. Per the germline V gene, CDR1 is SNHLY and CDR2 is FYNNEI. CDR3 size: 14 residues. Trimming removed 6 bases from V and 4 bases from J; junction bases left unmatched: 6. The CDR3 DNA reads as TGTGCCAGCAGGAGGACAGGCGCGAATCAGCCCCAGCATTTT. Amino acids: CASRRTGANQPQHF.

This clone was recorded once. This sequence joins TRBV5-1 and TRBJ2-1; 7 bases align to TRBD1. Germline CDR1 and CDR2: SGHRS and YFSETQ. This CDR3 comprises 16 residues. Trimming removed 4 bases from V and 6 bases from J; junction bases left unmatched: 13. CDR3 loop: CASSPGPVTGINEQFF. The CDR3 DNA reads TGCGCCAGCAGCCCGGGTCCGGTGACAGGGATCAATGAGCAGTTCTTC.